The 7 T cell receptor beta chains presented below share a single source sample, sequenced in a study of shared clonotypes between healthy human individuals. Method: immunoSEQ multiplex PCR; TCRdb's copy keeps in-frame clones and lacks some. The table has 550,000 to 850,000 clones, 55% to 75% seen once. The source material was memory CD4+ T cells sorted from blood. Subset meaning: CD45RA-negative fraction. The origin of the receptors is a woman in her twenties or thirties in good health.

The chain is built from TRBV6-5 and TRBJ2-7; D unresolved. Trimming stripped 0 bases from V and 2 bases from J, with 11 bases between. Germline values: CDR1 MNHEY, CDR2 SVGAGI. The CDR3 length is 15 residues. The DNA for the CDR3 is TGTGCCAGCAGTTACTCCACCCAACAGACCTACGAGCAGTACTTC. Amino acids: CASSYSTQQTYEQYF.

The chain joins TRBV5-5 to TRBJ1-1, with D uncertain. Germline V lookup: CDR1 SGHKS, CDR2 YYEKEE (reference sequence). V lost 1 base, J lost 11 bases, and 15 bases lay in between. The CDR3 has 13 amino acids. The CDR3 spells CASSLTDKRGAFF. In DNA, the CDR3 is TGTGCCAGCAGCTTGACTGACAAAAGAGGGGCTTTCTTT.

This clone has only one observation. The chain is built from TRBV5-1 and TRBJ2-2; 8 bases map to TRBD2. There are 14 residues in the CDR3. In germline, CDR1 is SGHRS, CDR2 YFSETQ. After removal of 4 bases from V and 4 bases from J, the junction contained 3 bases not matched to a gene. The CDR3 loop reads CASSPTSGTGELFF. The CDR3 region has the DNA TGCGCCAGCAGCCCTACTAGCGGCACCGGGGAGCTGTTTTTT.

The J gene is TRBJ2-2, the V gene TRBV11-2, with TRBD1 as a possible D gene (6 bases). This CDR3 region has 15 residues. The germline gives CDR1 SGHAT, CDR2 FQNNGV. V was clipped by 4 bases and J by 2 bases, with 11 bases between them. The CDR3, as DNA: TGTGCCAGCAGCTCCCAACAGGGAAACACCGGGGAGCTGTTTTTT. Its protein product is CASSSQQGNTGELFF. Drawing the rest from reference TRBV11-2 and TRBJ2-2, the complete variable domain is EAGVAQSPRYKIIEKRQSVAFWCNPISGHATLYWYQQILGQGPKLLIQFQNNGVVDDSQLPKDRFSAERLKGVDSTLKIQPAKLEDSAVYLCASSSQQGNTGELFFGEGSRLTVL.

J is TRBJ2-7 and V is TRBV6-6; D not certain. The CDR3 has 13 residues. Trimming took off 7 bases at V and 2 bases at J, with 12 bases between the two ends. Germline CDR1 reads MNHNY; CDR2 reads SVGAGI (reference sequence). The CDR3 is CASKPQRTYEQYF. The CDR3 nucleotides read TGTGCCAGCAAACCACAGCGAACCTACGAGCAGTACTTC.

This chain uses TRBV11-2 with TRBJ1-2, with D tentatively TRBD1 (6 bases). Germline CDR1 and CDR2: SGHAT and FQNNGV. Trimming removed 5 bases at V and 3 bases at J, with 10 bases between. The CDR3 totals 13 residues. The CDR3 DNA reads TGTGCCAGCAGCACACAGGGCGACTATGGCTACACCTTC. Translation: CASSTQGDYGYTF.

This chain connects TRBV10-3 to TRBJ1-2; perhaps TRBD1 as D (6 bases). In germline, CDR1 is ENHRY, CDR2 SYGVKD. CDR3 size: 13 residues. Trimming stripped 11 bases from V and 2 bases from J, with 15 bases between. The CDR3 coding sequence is TGTGCCTCTAATAACAGGGTAAACTATGGCTACACCTTC. Protein: CASNNRVNYGYTF.